This TCR beta chain comes out of a study of blood T cell repertoires in COVID-19. Across the whole study: Specimens from acute and convalescent COVID-19 originated in the United States, Italy and Spain.

Generated by immunoSEQ multiplex PCR, the TCRdb table keeps only in-frame clones and is missing some. This table has approximately 230,000 clones, less than 85% appearing once. The CDR3 spans 13 residues. V was trimmed by 8 bases and J by 5 bases, leaving 14 bases between them. CDR1 is MDHEN and CDR2 is SYDVKM in the germline V gene. Sample: peripheral blood. This receptor was identified in a woman aged 80 or older with active or convalescent COVID-19. The V call is TRBV28, the J call TRBJ2-3; a weak D match, TRBD2 (7 bases). The CDR3 loop is CASRGAGRDTQYF. The CDR3 DNA is TGTGCCAGCCGGGGGGCAGGTCGAGATACGCAGTATTTT.